The rows below give T cell receptor beta chains drawn from one sample of a study of shared clonotypes between healthy human individuals. TCRdb's copy holds only in-frame clones and misses some; the assay was immunoSEQ multiplex PCR. The sample holds around 980,000 clones; about four fifths are singletons and the top ten take roughly 0.57%. Sample: memory CD4+ T cells from PBMCs. The receptors shown here come from a young man in good health. Some clones in this sample may be carry-over from other donors' samples. The CDR3 runs from the conserved cysteine through the conserved F or W. Each record gives: J gene, D gene, clone size, V gene, CDR3 protein, CDR3 DNA. A D gene is named only where the DNA matches it firmly. A clone size is listed for some rows: how often the clone was seen (once, few, many), or a class if it is expanded.

j_call: TRBJ2-7
d_call: TRBD1
clone_size: once
v_call: TRBV5-1
cdr3_aa: CASSTRTGNVGEQYF
cdr3_nt: TGCGCCAGCAGCACCAGGACAGGGAACGTCGGCGAGCAGTACTTC

j_call: TRBJ2-3
d_call: TRBD2
clone_size: .
v_call: TRBV5-4
cdr3_aa: CASSRTSGGTSTDTQYF
cdr3_nt: TGTGCCAGCAGCAGGACTAGCGGGGGGACTAGCACAGATACGCAGTATTTT

j_call: TRBJ2-7
d_call: .
clone_size: few
v_call: TRBV27
cdr3_aa: CASSSSPRGHYEQYF
cdr3_nt: TGTGCCAGCAGTTCGTCCCCCAGGGGCCACTACGAGCAGTACTTC

j_call: TRBJ2-7
d_call: .
clone_size: .
v_call: TRBV18
cdr3_aa: CASSPPQPAVYEQYF
cdr3_nt: TGTGCCAGCTCACCACCTCAGCCGGCCGTATACGAGCAGTACTTC

j_call: TRBJ2-2
d_call: TRBD2
clone_size: .
v_call: TRBV15
cdr3_aa: CATSPGLAYGELFF
cdr3_nt: TGTGCCACCAGCCCAGGACTAGCGTACGGGGAGCTGTTTTTT

j_call: TRBJ2-4
d_call: .
clone_size: .
v_call: TRBV14
cdr3_aa: CASSKGLARKNIQYF
cdr3_nt: TGTGCCAGCTCCAAAGGGCTAGCCCGAAAAAACATTCAGTACTTC

j_call: TRBJ2-3
d_call: TRBD1
clone_size: .
v_call: TRBV19
cdr3_aa: CASSITGVGTDTQYF
cdr3_nt: TGTGCCAGTAGTATTACAGGGGTGGGCACAGATACGCAGTATTTT

j_call: TRBJ2-7
d_call: .
clone_size: once
v_call: TRBV6-5
cdr3_aa: CASSYSRGEQYF
cdr3_nt: TGTGCCAGCAGTTACTCGAGGGGCGAGCAGTACTTC

j_call: TRBJ1-4
d_call: .
clone_size: .
v_call: TRBV5-8
cdr3_aa: CASSLRGGAGEKLFF
cdr3_nt: TGTGCCAGCAGCTTGAGAGGAGGGGCCGGTGAAAAACTGTTTTTT

j_call: TRBJ2-1
d_call: .
clone_size: .
v_call: TRBV9
cdr3_aa: CASTLDGGVYNEQFF
cdr3_nt: TGTGCCAGCACCTTAGACGGGGGCGTCTACAATGAGCAGTTCTTC

j_call: TRBJ2-7
d_call: .
clone_size: .
v_call: TRBV21-1
cdr3_aa: CASSKVRGGEQYF
cdr3_nt: TGTGCCAGCAGCAAAGTTAGGGGCGGCGAGCAGTACTTC

j_call: TRBJ2-1
d_call: TRBD2
clone_size: few
v_call: TRBV11-2
cdr3_aa: CASSFAGGANEQFF
cdr3_nt: TGTGCCAGCAGCTTCGCGGGAGGGGCAAATGAGCAGTTCTTC

j_call: TRBJ2-7
d_call: .
clone_size: .
v_call: TRBV18
cdr3_aa: CASSPRMETYEQYF
cdr3_nt: TGTGCCAGCTCACCACGCATGGAAACCTACGAGCAGTACTTC

j_call: TRBJ2-1
d_call: TRBD1
clone_size: .
v_call: TRBV5-1
cdr3_aa: CASSPGTGSLNEQFF
cdr3_nt: TGCGCCAGCAGCCCCGGGACAGGATCCCTAAATGAGCAGTTCTTC

j_call: TRBJ2-1
d_call: .
clone_size: .
v_call: TRBV11-3
cdr3_aa: CASSLGSGVGGEQFF
cdr3_nt: TGTGCCAGCAGCTTAGGCTCGGGGGTTGGGGGTGAGCAGTTCTTC

j_call: TRBJ1-2
d_call: .
clone_size: .
v_call: TRBV6-5
cdr3_aa: CASQRGLNYGYTF
cdr3_nt: TGTGCCAGCCAGAGGGGCCTTAACTATGGCTACACCTTC

j_call: TRBJ1-2
d_call: .
clone_size: .
v_call: TRBV5-6
cdr3_aa: CASSLRYGYTF
cdr3_nt: TGTGCCAGCAGCTTGCGCTACGGCTACACCTTC

j_call: TRBJ2-7
d_call: TRBD1
clone_size: .
v_call: TRBV6-5
cdr3_aa: CATHPPIGTGLF
cdr3_nt: TGTGCCACGCACCCCCCAATTGGGACAGGGCTCTTC

j_call: TRBJ2-5
d_call: TRBD1
clone_size: .
v_call: TRBV5-6
cdr3_aa: CASSRQPRRTGVRETQYF
cdr3_nt: TGTGCCAGCAGCCGTCAGCCCCGCCGGACAGGGGTTAGGGAGACCCAGTACTTC

j_call: TRBJ2-1
d_call: TRBD2
clone_size: few
v_call: TRBV5-6
cdr3_aa: CASSLRGPLAGYNEQFF
cdr3_nt: TGTGCCAGCAGCCTTCGAGGGCCCCTAGCGGGTTACAATGAGCAGTTCTTC

j_call: TRBJ2-7
d_call: TRBD2
clone_size: .
v_call: TRBV28
cdr3_aa: CASSTPTSGSYEQYF
cdr3_nt: TGTGCCAGCAGTACCCCGACTAGCGGGAGCTACGAGCAGTACTTC

j_call: TRBJ2-7
d_call: .
clone_size: .
v_call: TRBV9
cdr3_aa: CAPEGGGVSYEQYF
cdr3_nt: TGTGCCCCCGAGGGGGGAGGGGTCTCCTACGAGCAGTACTTC

j_call: TRBJ2-3
d_call: TRBD2
clone_size: .
v_call: TRBV5-1
cdr3_aa: CASSLGLAGVRDTQYF
cdr3_nt: TGCGCCAGCAGCTTGGGACTAGCGGGAGTGCGAGATACGCAGTATTTT

j_call: TRBJ2-2
d_call: TRBD2
clone_size: .
v_call: TRBV13
cdr3_aa: CASSLGLSGGTGELFF
cdr3_nt: TGTGCCAGCAGCTTAGGGTTGAGCGGGGGGACCGGGGAGCTGTTTTTT

j_call: TRBJ2-3
d_call: TRBD2
clone_size: many
v_call: TRBV7-2
cdr3_aa: CASSFSLAEYTDTQYF
cdr3_nt: TGTGCCAGCAGCTTCTCACTAGCGGAGTACACAGATACGCAGTATTTT

j_call: TRBJ2-2
d_call: .
clone_size: .
v_call: TRBV18
cdr3_aa: CASSPRANTGELFF
cdr3_nt: TGTGCCAGCTCACCCAGGGCGAACACCGGGGAGCTGTTTTTT

j_call: TRBJ1-1
d_call: .
clone_size: .
v_call: TRBV30
cdr3_aa: CAWTGNRYTEAFF
cdr3_nt: TGTGCCTGGACAGGGAATCGGTACACTGAAGCTTTCTTT

j_call: TRBJ2-1
d_call: TRBD2
clone_size: .
v_call: TRBV6-1
cdr3_aa: CASSEGGREQFF
cdr3_nt: TGTGCCAGCAGTGAAGGCGGGAGGGAGCAGTTCTTC

j_call: TRBJ1-5
d_call: .
clone_size: .
v_call: TRBV7-6
cdr3_aa: CASSRGGSGGQPQHF
cdr3_nt: TGTGCCAGCTCCCGCGGGGGCTCGGGCGGTCAGCCCCAGCATTTT

j_call: TRBJ2-1
d_call: TRBD1
clone_size: many
v_call: TRBV29-1
cdr3_aa: CSVDRGLLNEQFF
cdr3_nt: TGCAGCGTCGACAGGGGCCTTTTGAATGAGCAGTTCTTC

j_call: TRBJ1-4
d_call: .
clone_size: .
v_call: TRBV29-1
cdr3_aa: CSVGLGGDEKLFF
cdr3_nt: TGCAGCGTCGGGCTAGGGGGGGATGAAAAACTGTTTTTT

j_call: TRBJ1-2
d_call: .
clone_size: few
v_call: TRBV5-1
cdr3_aa: CASSLETGARRGYTF
cdr3_nt: TGCGCCAGCAGCTTGGAAACTGGGGCCCGGCGGGGCTACACCTTC

j_call: TRBJ2-7
d_call: .
clone_size: few
v_call: TRBV4-3
cdr3_aa: CASSQDFGGTYEQYF
cdr3_nt: TGCGCCAGCAGCCAAGATTTTGGGGGAACCTACGAGCAGTACTTC

j_call: TRBJ2-7
d_call: .
clone_size: once
v_call: TRBV5-1
cdr3_aa: CASSSLGRVHEQYF
cdr3_nt: TGCGCCAGCAGCTCCCTCGGGCGGGTCCACGAGCAGTACTTC

j_call: TRBJ1-1
d_call: TRBD1
clone_size: .
v_call: TRBV27
cdr3_aa: CASLKQGLSTEAFF
cdr3_nt: TGTGCCAGCTTAAAACAGGGGTTAAGCACTGAAGCTTTCTTT

j_call: TRBJ2-1
d_call: .
clone_size: .
v_call: TRBV6-6
cdr3_aa: CASSSYSGGTEQFF
cdr3_nt: TGTGCCAGCAGTTCATACTCAGGGGGGACAGAGCAGTTCTTC

j_call: TRBJ1-5
d_call: TRBD1
clone_size: once
v_call: TRBV2
cdr3_aa: CASSRQGDQPQHF
cdr3_nt: TGTGCCAGCAGCCGACAGGGGGATCAGCCCCAGCATTTT

j_call: TRBJ2-1
d_call: .
clone_size: .
v_call: TRBV5-1
cdr3_aa: CASSFSAGVLDEQFF
cdr3_nt: TGCGCCAGCAGCTTCTCTGCAGGGGTTCTGGATGAGCAGTTCTTC

j_call: TRBJ1-2
d_call: TRBD1
clone_size: .
v_call: TRBV28
cdr3_aa: CASSFYRQGADGYTF
cdr3_nt: TGTGCAAGCAGTTTCTATAGGCAGGGGGCGGATGGCTACACCTTC

j_call: TRBJ2-5
d_call: .
clone_size: .
v_call: TRBV7-3
cdr3_aa: CASSPTGTDGETQYF
cdr3_nt: TGTGCCAGCAGCCCCACCGGGACGGACGGGGAGACCCAGTACTTC

j_call: TRBJ2-3
d_call: .
clone_size: once
v_call: TRBV5-1
cdr3_aa: CASSSWASTDTQYF
cdr3_nt: TGCGCCAGCAGCAGCTGGGCTAGCACAGATACGCAGTATTTT

j_call: TRBJ1-2
d_call: .
clone_size: .
v_call: TRBV5-1
cdr3_aa: CASSLGHGNYGYTF
cdr3_nt: TGCGCCAGCAGCTTGGGACACGGTAACTATGGCTACACCTTC

j_call: TRBJ2-7
d_call: .
clone_size: few
v_call: TRBV15
cdr3_aa: CATSRGGAVSGSEQYF
cdr3_nt: TGTGCCACCAGCAGAGGGGGGGCTGTGTCGGGGAGCGAGCAGTACTTC

j_call: TRBJ2-1
d_call: .
clone_size: .
v_call: TRBV5-1
cdr3_aa: CASSLGLADYNEQFF
cdr3_nt: TGCGCCAGCAGCTTGGGGCTAGCCGACTACAATGAGCAGTTCTTC

j_call: TRBJ1-1
d_call: .
clone_size: .
v_call: TRBV2
cdr3_aa: CASSKETLNTEAFF
cdr3_nt: TGTGCCAGCAGTAAGGAGACCCTAAACACTGAAGCTTTCTTT

j_call: TRBJ2-1
d_call: .
clone_size: .
v_call: TRBV7-9
cdr3_aa: CASSPRGWRYNEQFF
cdr3_nt: TGTGCCAGCAGCCCTAGGGGTTGGAGATACAATGAGCAGTTCTTC

j_call: TRBJ2-3
d_call: .
clone_size: .
v_call: TRBV7-2
cdr3_aa: CASSNYADTQYF
cdr3_nt: TGTGCCAGCAGCAATTATGCAGATACGCAGTATTTT

j_call: TRBJ1-2
d_call: .
clone_size: few
v_call: TRBV9
cdr3_aa: CASSVGMGQRGYTF
cdr3_nt: TGTGCCAGCAGCGTAGGGATGGGGCAACGTGGCTACACCTTC

j_call: TRBJ1-3
d_call: .
clone_size: .
v_call: TRBV9
cdr3_aa: CASSGVSGTPRSGNTIYF
cdr3_nt: TGTGCCAGCAGCGGAGTATCCGGGACACCCCGCTCTGGAAACACCATATATTTT

j_call: TRBJ2-3
d_call: TRBD2
clone_size: few
v_call: TRBV27
cdr3_aa: CASSLGGGTDTQYF
cdr3_nt: TGTGCCAGCAGTTTAGGGGGGGGCACAGATACGCAGTATTTT

j_call: TRBJ1-1
d_call: .
clone_size: .
v_call: TRBV5-4
cdr3_aa: CASRFGRRSDHTEAFF
cdr3_nt: TGTGCCAGCAGGTTTGGGCGTCGCAGCGATCACACTGAAGCTTTCTTT

j_call: TRBJ1-3
d_call: .
clone_size: .
v_call: TRBV7-6
cdr3_aa: CASSLLGEGGNTIYF
cdr3_nt: TGTGCCAGCAGCTTATTAGGGGAGGGTGGAAACACCATATATTTT